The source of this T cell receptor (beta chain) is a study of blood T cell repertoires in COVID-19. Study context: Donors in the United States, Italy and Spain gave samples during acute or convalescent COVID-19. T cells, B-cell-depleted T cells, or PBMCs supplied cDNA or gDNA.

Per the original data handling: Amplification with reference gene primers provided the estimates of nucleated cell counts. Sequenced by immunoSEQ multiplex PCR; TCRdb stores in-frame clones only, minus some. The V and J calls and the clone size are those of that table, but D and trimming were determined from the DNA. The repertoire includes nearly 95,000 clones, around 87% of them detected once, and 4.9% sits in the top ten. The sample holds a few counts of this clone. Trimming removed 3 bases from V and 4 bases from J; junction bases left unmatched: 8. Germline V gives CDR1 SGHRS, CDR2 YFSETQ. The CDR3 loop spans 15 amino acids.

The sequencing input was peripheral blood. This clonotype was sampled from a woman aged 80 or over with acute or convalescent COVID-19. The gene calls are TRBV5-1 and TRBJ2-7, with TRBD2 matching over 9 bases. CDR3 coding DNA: TGCGCCAGCAGCTCCGCAGGACTAGCGCCTTACGAGCAGTACTTC. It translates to CASSSAGLAPYEQYF.